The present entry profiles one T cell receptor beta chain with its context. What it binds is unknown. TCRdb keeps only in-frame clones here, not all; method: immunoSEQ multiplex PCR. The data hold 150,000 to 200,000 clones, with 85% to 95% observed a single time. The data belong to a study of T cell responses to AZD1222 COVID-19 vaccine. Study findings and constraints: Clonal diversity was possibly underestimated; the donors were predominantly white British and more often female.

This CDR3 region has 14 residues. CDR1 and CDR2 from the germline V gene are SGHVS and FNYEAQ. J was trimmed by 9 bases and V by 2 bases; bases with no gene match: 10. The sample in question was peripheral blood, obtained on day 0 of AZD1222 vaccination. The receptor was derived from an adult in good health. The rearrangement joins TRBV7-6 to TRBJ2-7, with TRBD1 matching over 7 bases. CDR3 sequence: CASSLRSGGTVQYF. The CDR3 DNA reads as TGTGCCAGCAGCTTAAGGTCAGGGGGAACCGTGCAGTACTTC.